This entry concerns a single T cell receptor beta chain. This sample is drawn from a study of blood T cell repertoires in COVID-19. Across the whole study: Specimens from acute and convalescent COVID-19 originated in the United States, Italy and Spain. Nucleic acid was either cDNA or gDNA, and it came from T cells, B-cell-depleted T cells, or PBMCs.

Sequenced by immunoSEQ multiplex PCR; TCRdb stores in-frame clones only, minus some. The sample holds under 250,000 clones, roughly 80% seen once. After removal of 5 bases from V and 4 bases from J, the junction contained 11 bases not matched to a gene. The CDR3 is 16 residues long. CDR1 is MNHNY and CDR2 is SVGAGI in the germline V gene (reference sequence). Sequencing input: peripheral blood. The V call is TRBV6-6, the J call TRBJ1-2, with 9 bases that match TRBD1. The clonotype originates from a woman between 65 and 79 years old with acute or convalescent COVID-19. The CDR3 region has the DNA TGTGCCAGCAGTAGACTCCCGGGACAGGGCGCCTATGGCTACACCTTC. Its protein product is CASSRLPGQGAYGYTF.